This T cell receptor (beta chain) was recovered during a study of CD8 T cells in Susac syndrome. Sequencing of TCR beta, carried out with a high-throughput approach, was applied to CD8+ and CD4+ T cells from the blood. Treatment-naive patients with stable or active relapsing-remitting disease served as multiple sclerosis controls. TEMRA cells underwent FACS enrichment and CD8+ and CD4+ T cells underwent negative isolation. A single count supports this clonotype. Germline CDR1 DFQATT, CDR2 SNEGSKA (reference sequence). The CDR3 length is 15 residues. V lost 2 bases to trimming and J lost 3 bases; unmatched junction nucleotides: 10. RNA was extracted with the RNeasy kit, and a quantity of roughly 0.45 to 1 ug was reverse transcribed using random hexamers. immunoSEQ multiplex PCR amplified TCR beta CDR3 across 54 Vbeta, 13 Jbeta. From the immunoSEQ multiplex PCR reads, TCRdb called clonotypes with MiXCR, one entry per CDR3 protein. The sample has about 300,000 distinct CDR3 sequences; approximately 91% are singletons.

The sequencing sample was made of CD8+ T cells from PBMCs. The rearrangement uses TRBV20-1 and TRBJ2-7; 7 bases fit TRBD1. The TCR was taken from a human donor with multiple sclerosis. Written as DNA, the CDR3 is TGCAGTGCTAGATCGCTTGGACAGGCCCTCTACGAGCAGTACTTC. Its protein product is CSARSLGQALYEQYF.